Listed below are T cell receptor beta chains from one sample, sequenced in a study of T cells in Graves' hyperthyroidism and ophthalmopathy. TCRdb re-called the multiplex PCR reads through MiXCR, storing one row per CDR3 protein. Of roughly 420,000 distinct CDR3 sequences in the sample, 15% to 17% were seen once. The sequencing sample was made of blood. Source of these receptors: a woman aged 18-29 years with Graves' hyperthyroidism. The conserved cysteine and the conserved F or W are not part of the CDR3 here. D genes are given only for firm matches. Only some rows state a clone size, as once, few, many or a class for expanded clones.

d_gene | v_gene | abundance | CDR3aa
. | TRBV20-1 | many | SARYEGGPRSTDTQY
. | TRBV6-1 | few | ASRPDRSSGNTIY
TRBD1 | TRBV27 | few | ASSKIGTGDEKLF
. | TRBV7-8 | many | ASSLAGGPLPESNQPQH
. | TRBV2 | many | ASSRPGGQNSYEQY
. | TRBV2 | . | ASSDGLDLTYEQY
. | TRBV6-5 | many | ASSYSQIGLLETQY
TRBD2 | TRBV7-8 | many | ASRTMGFASGRTYEQY
. | TRBV6-1 | once | ASSEEAGGYNEQFNQPQH
. | TRBV7-9 | once | ANSFLRSTGELF
. | TRBV6-1 | many | ATRPPDLYGYT
. | TRBV30 | . | AWSVEETQY
TRBD2 | TRBV11-2 | many | ASSPGGREGEQF
. | TRBV28 | many | ASMDGYPRRTYEQY
. | TRBV20-1 | . | SVSSGSTYEQY
. | TRBV2 | . | ASGPGSVDKKLF
. | TRBV29-1 | many | SVASGLAAYEQY
TRBD1 | TRBV19 | once | ASTNDRGYYVYT
. | TRBV20-1 | few | SARFNTEAF
TRBD1 | TRBV5-1 | . | ASSQTGFGEQY
. | TRBV2 | many | ASSDRENAEAF
. | TRBV5-1 | many | ASSPRGGTDTQY
. | TRBV5-1 | many | ASSLPGVNTEAF
. | TRBV20-1 | . | SATPGGNEQY
TRBD2 | TRBV20-1 | many | SADLSLAGGETQY
TRBD2 | TRBV5-1 | many | ASSPELAGGFSGANVLT
. | TRBV7-9 | few | ASSLPENSYEQY
. | TRBV25-1 | few | ASSDPRDTFNEKLF
TRBD2 | TRBV5-1 | . | ASSLVASGNYNEQF
. | TRBV12-3/TRBV12-4 | many | ASFLASGANVLT
TRBD2 | TRBV28 | many | ASSVAGGPTEQF
. | TRBV15 | many | ATSRRFLGTPEGYT
. | TRBV20-1 | few | SARAGVSYEQY
TRBD1 | TRBV5-5 | many | ASSLHRGLGETQY
. | TRBV15 | many | ATSREGTKEIYT
. | TRBV6-1 | many | ASRAAGGGKVFPLDTQY
. | TRBV20-1 | many | SARASWGNEQF
TRBD2 | TRBV6-1 | many | ASKSSGSSTDTQY
. | TRBV5-1 | many | ASSLGSEGGGYT
TRBD1 | TRBV12-3/TRBV12-4 | many | ASSFRTGNYGYT
TRBD2 | TRBV20-1 | many | SATGTTEQY
TRBD1 | TRBV24-1 | many | ATSDRTRTGLQETQY
. | TRBV24-1 | many | ATSEGRLNQPQH
TRBD2 | TRBV19 | . | ASRAGTSGSNEQS
TRBD1 | TRBV28 | many | ASRPGQLYGYT
. | TRBV20-1 | many | SAPLVPTDTQY
. | TRBV7-6 | once | ASSLRVLADTQY
. | TRBV5-6 | many | ASSVKGKGTNTEAF
. | TRBV12-5 | few | ASGLLGPNTGELF
TRBD1 | TRBV6-6 | many | ASSYLGTEANYGYT
TRBD1 | TRBV28 | many | ASLSGQFTEAF
TRBD2 | TRBV5-1 | few | ASSTPGTKSYEQY
. | TRBV7-2 | once | ASSLAPKAQY
. | TRBV19 | . | ASTSGDRANYGYT
. | TRBV19 | few | ASSRKANTGELF
. | TRBV4-3 | few | ASSLAPAGADSPLH
. | TRBV7-9 | . | ASSLGPWDAGETQY
. | TRBV5-1 | many | ASSLAGRYTDTQY
. | TRBV7-2 | . | ASSLGSKDTQY
. | TRBV7-8 | few | ASSLDRGRINYEQY